These T cell receptor beta chains were read from a single sample in a study of early T cells in non-severe SARS-CoV-2 infection. TCRdb reprocessed the 5' RACE reads with MiXCR, giving one entry per CDR3 protein. The sample records under 85,000 distinct CDR3 sequences, about 5% being singletons. Sequences were derived from whole blood, sampled at baseline. All receptors come from an adult who was a healthcare worker with PCR-confirmed SARS-CoV-2 infection or an uninfected control (not recorded which). Both conserved end residues are part of each CDR3.

v_call	j_call	cdr3_aa
TRBV9	TRBJ2-2	CASSVESNTGELFF
TRBV12-3/TRBV12-4	TRBJ1-5	CASSLPGFGQPQHF
TRBV14	TRBJ2-2	CASSQATYRALTGELFF
TRBV29-1	TRBJ2-5	CSVMGQQETQYF
TRBV7-9	TRBJ1-6	CASSYLGQTFSPLHF
TRBV4-1	TRBJ1-4	CASSQLLRDTDEKLFF
TRBV27	TRBJ2-5	CASSALTGLAGGLGETQYF
TRBV20-1	TRBJ2-1	CSAREHNEQQFF
TRBV19	TRBJ2-2	CASSIDAGEDTGELFF
TRBV15	TRBJ2-7	CATSRDPQGTYEQYF
TRBV30	TRBJ2-7	CAWSAREPYEQYF
TRBV24-1	TRBJ2-3	CATSDWTSGMGDTQYF
TRBV13	TRBJ2-1	CASSPGLAPYNEQFF
TRBV12-3/TRBV12-4	TRBJ2-5	CASSPPGTRQETQYF
TRBV7-9	TRBJ2-1	CASSLWETNEQFF
TRBV29-1	TRBJ1-1	CSVRTGRTNTEAFF
TRBV29-1	TRBJ1-1	CSTSNNRGAPEAFF
TRBV12-5	TRBJ2-3	CASAAGTSGPDTQYF
TRBV19	TRBJ2-4	CASAGVAKNIQYF
TRBV7-8	TRBJ2-1	CASSLVRTTYGPYNEQFF
TRBV4-1	TRBJ2-7	CASSQAPGLAGEHEQYF
TRBV5-6	TRBJ1-6	CASSLRDRTTSPLHF
TRBV18	TRBJ2-7	CASSPALRGGDEQYF
TRBV6-6	TRBJ1-5	CASRDRDRKGFNQPQHF
TRBV11-2	TRBJ2-3	CASSLESPLSGPADTQYF
TRBV29-1	TRBJ1-5	CSVEEGGGQPQHF
TRBV6-6	TRBJ1-5	CASSSSRGSGNQPQHF
TRBV7-2	TRBJ2-3	CASSSESSGRFRVQYF
TRBV30	TRBJ2-1	CAWSVWGNEQFF
TRBV7-8	TRBJ2-2	CASSPAEGRRRTGELFF
TRBV4-1	TRBJ2-2	CASSRSGGGTGELFF
TRBV5-1	TRBJ2-2	CASSFSGKDTGELFF
TRBV10-3	TRBJ2-2	CAISEWTGTGELFF
TRBV7-9	TRBJ2-1	CASSLGGATRYENEQFF
TRBV7-8	TRBJ1-4	CASSLGGQAGPKLFF
TRBV4-2	TRBJ1-2	CASSQDTRGGYTF